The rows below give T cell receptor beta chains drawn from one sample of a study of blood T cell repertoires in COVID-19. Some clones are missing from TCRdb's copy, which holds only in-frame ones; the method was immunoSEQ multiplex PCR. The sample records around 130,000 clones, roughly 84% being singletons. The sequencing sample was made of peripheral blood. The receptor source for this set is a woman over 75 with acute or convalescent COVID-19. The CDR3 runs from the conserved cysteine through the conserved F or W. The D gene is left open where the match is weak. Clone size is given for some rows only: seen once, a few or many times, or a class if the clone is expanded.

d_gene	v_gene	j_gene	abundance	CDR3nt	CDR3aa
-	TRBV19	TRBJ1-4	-	TGTGCCAGTAGTCCCAACAGGGCACGGTATGAAAAACTGTTTTTT	CASSPNRARYEKLFF
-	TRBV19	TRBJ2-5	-	TGTGCCAGTAGTATAGTACCGGGGGTAAGGCAAGAGACCCAGTACTTC	CASSIVPGVRQETQYF
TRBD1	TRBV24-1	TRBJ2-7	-	TGTGCCCGACGCAGTGGACAGGGTCTCTACGAGCAGTACTTC	CARRSGQGLYEQYF
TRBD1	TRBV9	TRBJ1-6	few	TGTGCCAGCAGCGCTAGACAGGGCGATAATTCACCCCTCCACTTT	CASSARQGDNSPLHF
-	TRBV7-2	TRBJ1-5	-	TGTGCCAGCGGCGGGAGTAATCAGCCCCAGCATTTT	CASGGSNQPQHF
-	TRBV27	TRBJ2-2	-	TGTGCCAGCAGTTTGAGGAGTGGAGGTATATTTTTTAACACCGGGGAGCTGTTTTTT	CASSLRSGGIFFNTGELFF
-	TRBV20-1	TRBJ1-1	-	TGCAGTGCTAGTGCAGGGAACACTGAAGCTTTCTTT	CSASAGNTEAFF
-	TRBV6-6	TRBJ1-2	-	TGTGCCAGCAGCGGGGGGTTGAGTCGCCATTATGGCTACACCTTC	CASSGGLSRHYGYTF
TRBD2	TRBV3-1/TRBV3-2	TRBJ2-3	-	TGTGCCAGCAGCCAAGAGGCTAGCGGGAGTCACGATACGCAGTATTTT	CASSQEASGSHDTQYF
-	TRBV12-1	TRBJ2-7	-	TGTGCCAGCAGCTTACCTGGACTATTCATCCCCTACGAGCAGTACTTC	CASSLPGLFIPYEQYF
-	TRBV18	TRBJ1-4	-	TGTGCCAGCTCACCGGGGGGGCAGAGTGAAAAACTGTTTTTT	CASSPGGQSEKLFF
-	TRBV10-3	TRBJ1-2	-	TGTGCCATCAGTGAGGGGGACTTCCACTATGGCTACACCTTC	CAISEGDFHYGYTF
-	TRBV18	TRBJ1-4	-	TGTGCCAGCTCACCAACAGGTTCTGCAACTAATGAAAAACTGTTTTTT	CASSPTGSATNEKLFF
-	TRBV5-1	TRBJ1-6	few	TGCGCCAGCAGTTTCGGGGGGGGAAATTCAAATTCACCCCTCCACTTT	CASSFGGGNSNSPLHF
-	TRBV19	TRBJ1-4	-	TGTGCCAGTAGTATAGGACAGAGAATCGAAAAACTGTTTTTT	CASSIGQRIEKLFF
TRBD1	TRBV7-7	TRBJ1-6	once	TGTGCTAGCAGCCTGGGGACAGGGAAGGATGTTAGCTCCTATAATTCACCCCTCCACTTT	CASSLGTGKDVSSYNSPLHF
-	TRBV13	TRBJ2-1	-	TGTGCCAGCAGCCCGCGACAGGGAGGCAATGAGCAGTTCTTC	CASSPRQGGNEQFF
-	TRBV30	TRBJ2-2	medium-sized	TGTGCCTGGAGTGTGGTGGAGGGCCGGTACGGGGAGCTGTTTTTT	CAWSVVEGRYGELFF
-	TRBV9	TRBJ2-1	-	TGTGCCAGCAGCGCCCCACGGGGGAGAGACAATGAGCAGTTCTTC	CASSAPRGRDNEQFF
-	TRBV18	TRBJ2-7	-	TGTGCCAGCTCACCACCCGCCGGCAGGGGGGTAGAAGAGCAGTACTTC	CASSPPAGRGVEEQYF
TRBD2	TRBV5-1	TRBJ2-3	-	TGCGCCAGCAGCTTGAACGGACTAGCGGGACCTAGCACAGATACGCAGTATTTT	CASSLNGLAGPSTDTQYF
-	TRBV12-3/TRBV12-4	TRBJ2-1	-	TGTGCCAGCAGGCTTTCGGGGTATGAGCAGTTCTTC	CASRLSGYEQFF
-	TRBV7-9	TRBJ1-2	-	TGTGCCAGCAGCTGGCGCGGGTCCAACTATGGCTACACCTTC	CASSWRGSNYGYTF
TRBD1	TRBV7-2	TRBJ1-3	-	TGTGCCAGCAGCCCCCGGACAGGGGGATTCCCCTCTGGAAACACCATATATTTT	CASSPRTGGFPSGNTIYF
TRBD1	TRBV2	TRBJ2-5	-	TGTGCCAGCAGCAGGGACAGGGGTACGGAGACCCAGTACTTC	CASSRDRGTETQYF
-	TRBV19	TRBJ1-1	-	TGTGCCAGTTCACCGGGCAGGGTGCTTTCTGAAGCTTTCTTT	CASSPGRVLSEAFF
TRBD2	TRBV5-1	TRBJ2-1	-	TGCGCCAGCAAAAGCGGGGGGCCCTACAATGAGCAGTTCTTC	CASKSGGPYNEQFF
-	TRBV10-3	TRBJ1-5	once	TGTGCCTTATCCCAAGTCGGGGTAGACCAGCCCCAACATTTT	CALSQVGVDQPQHF
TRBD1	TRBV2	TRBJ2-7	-	TGTGCCAGCACCGGGGACAGGGGGCGTACACTCTTC	CASTGDRGRTLF
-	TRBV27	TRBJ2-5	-	TGTGCCAGCAGTTTTCAGGGTGCTGGGGCTGGAGAGACCCAGTACTTC	CASSFQGAGAGETQYF
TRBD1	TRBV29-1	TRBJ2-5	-	TGCAGCGTAGCGGACAGGGCGCGACAAGAGACCCAGTACTTC	CSVADRARQETQYF
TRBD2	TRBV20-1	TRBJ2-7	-	TGCAGTGCTAGTTGGCTAGCGGCTGGGAGGCAGTACTTC	CSASWLAAGRQYF
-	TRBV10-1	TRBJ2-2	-	TGCGCCAGCAGTGAGTCACTAGGGATAGTTCGGTCCGGGGAGCTGTTTTTT	CASSESLGIVRSGELFF
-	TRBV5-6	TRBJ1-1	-	TGTGCCAGCAGCTTTTTATTTCGAGTGTACACTGAAGCTTTCTTT	CASSFLFRVYTEAFF
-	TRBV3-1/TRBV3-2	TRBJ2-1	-	TGTGCCAGCAGCCGACTATCCAATGAGCAGTTCTTC	CASSRLSNEQFF
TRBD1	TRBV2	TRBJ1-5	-	TGTGCCAGCAGCCTTTACCGGGACAGGAATCAGCCCCAGCATTTT	CASSLYRDRNQPQHF
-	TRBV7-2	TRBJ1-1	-	TGTGCCAGCAGCAGCGGGATAAACACTGAAGCTTTCTTT	CASSSGINTEAFF
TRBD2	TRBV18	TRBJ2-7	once	TGTGCCAGCTCACCACCGGTTAGCGGGAGTAAGATCGAGCAGTACTTC	CASSPPVSGSKIEQYF
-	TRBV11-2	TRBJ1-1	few	TGTGCCAGCAGCTTACACAGGGAGAACACTGAAGCTTTCTTT	CASSLHRENTEAFF
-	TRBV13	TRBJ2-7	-	TGTGCCAGCAGCCCCCGACTGAACGTCTACGAGCAGTACTTC	CASSPRLNVYEQYF
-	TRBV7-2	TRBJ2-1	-	TGTGCCAGCAGCTACGGGACAGAGCAGTTCTTC	CASSYGTEQFF
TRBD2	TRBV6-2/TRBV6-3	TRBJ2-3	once	TGTGCCAGCAGTTACGCGGGAGCTACAGATACGCAGTATTTT	CASSYAGATDTQYF
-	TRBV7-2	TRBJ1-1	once	TGTGCCAGCAGCTTAGCGGAAGGGGGCACTGAAGCTTTCTTT	CASSLAEGGTEAFF
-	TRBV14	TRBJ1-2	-	TGTGCCAGCAGCCAAGCGGGACGGAGGGGCTATGGCTACACCTTC	CASSQAGRRGYGYTF
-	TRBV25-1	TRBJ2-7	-	TGTGCCAGCAGTGAATACGGGGGTAGCTACGAGCAGTACTTC	CASSEYGGSYEQYF
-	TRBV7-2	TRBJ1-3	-	TGTGCCAGCAGCATACGACAGGTGGCTGGAAACACCATATATTTT	CASSIRQVAGNTIYF
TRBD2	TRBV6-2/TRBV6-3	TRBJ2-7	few	TGTGCCAGCAGTTACCCTGGACGGGGGGTGGACGAGCAGTACTTC	CASSYPGRGVDEQYF
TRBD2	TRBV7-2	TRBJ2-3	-	TGTGCCAGCAGCTTAGGTACTAGCGGGAGGGGCGATACGCAGTATTTT	CASSLGTSGRGDTQYF
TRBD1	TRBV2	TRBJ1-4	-	TGTGCCAGCAGAACAACAGGGGGCAGTGAAAAACTGTTTTTT	CASRTTGGSEKLFF
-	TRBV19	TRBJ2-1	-	TGTGCCAGTAGTAAGGGGACCGGAGGGGGGGGTTGGAATGAGCAGTTCTTC	CASSKGTGGGGWNEQFF
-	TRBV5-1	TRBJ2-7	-	TGCGCCAGCAGCTTGGCACGGGGAGGACCGTACGAGCAGTACTTC	CASSLARGGPYEQYF
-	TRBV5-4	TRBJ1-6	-	TGTGCCAGCAGCCCCCGGACAGACTTAAATTCACCCCTCCACTTT	CASSPRTDLNSPLHF
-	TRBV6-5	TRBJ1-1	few	TGTGCCAGCAGCTCTTCAGTAATGAACACTGAAGCTTTCTTT	CASSSSVMNTEAFF
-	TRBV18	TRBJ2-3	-	TGTGCCAGCTCAACAAGCACAGATACGCAGTATTTT	CASSTSTDTQYF
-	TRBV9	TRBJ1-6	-	TGTGCCAGCAGCGCAGGGATTTCGTTTAATTCACCCCTCCACTTT	CASSAGISFNSPLHF
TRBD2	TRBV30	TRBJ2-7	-	TGTGCCTGGAGTCAAGGGCTAGCGGGCTACGAGCAGTACTTC	CAWSQGLAGYEQYF
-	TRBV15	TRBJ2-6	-	TGTGCCACCAGCAGTGTGCCTTCGGGAGGGGCCAACGTCCTGACTTTC	CATSSVPSGGANVLTF
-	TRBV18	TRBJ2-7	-	TGTGCCAGCTCACCCACACAATACGAGCAGTACTTC	CASSPTQYEQYF
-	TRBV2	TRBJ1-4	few	TGTGCCAGCAGTGAAGCTAGGGGGATGAACGAAAAACTGTTTTTT	CASSEARGMNEKLFF
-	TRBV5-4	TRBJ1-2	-	TGTGCCAGCAGCTTGGGAGGGAACGGCTACACCTTC	CASSLGGNGYTF